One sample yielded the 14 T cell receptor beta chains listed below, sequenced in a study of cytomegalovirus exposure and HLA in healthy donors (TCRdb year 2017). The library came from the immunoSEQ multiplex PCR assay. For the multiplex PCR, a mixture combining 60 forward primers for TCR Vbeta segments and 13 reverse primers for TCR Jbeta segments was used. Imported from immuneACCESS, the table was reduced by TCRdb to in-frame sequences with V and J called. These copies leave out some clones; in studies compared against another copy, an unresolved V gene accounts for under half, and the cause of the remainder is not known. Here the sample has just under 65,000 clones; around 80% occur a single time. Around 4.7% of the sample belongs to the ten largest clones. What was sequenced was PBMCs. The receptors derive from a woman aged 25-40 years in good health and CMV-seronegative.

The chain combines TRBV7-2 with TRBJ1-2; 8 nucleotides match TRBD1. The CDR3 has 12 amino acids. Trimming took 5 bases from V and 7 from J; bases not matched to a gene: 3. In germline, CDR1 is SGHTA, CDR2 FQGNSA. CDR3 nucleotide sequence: TGTGCCAGCAGCCAGACAGGGGTTGGCTACACCTTC. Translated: CASSQTGVGYTF.

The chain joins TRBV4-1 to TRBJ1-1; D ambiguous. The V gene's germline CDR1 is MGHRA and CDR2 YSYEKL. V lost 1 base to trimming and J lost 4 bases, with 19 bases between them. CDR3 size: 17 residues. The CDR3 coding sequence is TGCGCCAGCAGCCAAGTCGGCGACTCTCACCGGGGCACTGAAGCTTTCTTT. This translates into CASSQVGDSHRGTEAFF.

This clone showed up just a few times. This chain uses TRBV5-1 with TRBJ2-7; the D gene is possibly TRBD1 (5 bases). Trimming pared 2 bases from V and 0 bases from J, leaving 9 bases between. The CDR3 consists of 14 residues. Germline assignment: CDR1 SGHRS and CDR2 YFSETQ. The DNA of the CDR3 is TGCGCCAGCAGCTTACAGGCGAGCTCCTACGAGCAGTACTTC. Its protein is CASSLQASSYEQYF.

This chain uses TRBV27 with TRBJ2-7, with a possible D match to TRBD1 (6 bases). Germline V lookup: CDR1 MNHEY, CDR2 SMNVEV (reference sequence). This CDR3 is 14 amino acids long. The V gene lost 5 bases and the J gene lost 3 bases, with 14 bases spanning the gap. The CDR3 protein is CASSPYREDYEQYF. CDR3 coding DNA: TGTGCCAGCAGTCCCTACAGGGAAGACTACGAGCAGTACTTC.

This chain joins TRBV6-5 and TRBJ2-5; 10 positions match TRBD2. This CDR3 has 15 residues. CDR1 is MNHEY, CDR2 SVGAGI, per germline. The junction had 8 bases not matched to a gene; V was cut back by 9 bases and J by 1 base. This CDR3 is CASHSSGSPQETQYF. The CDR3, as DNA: TGTGCCAGTCACTCTAGCGGGAGCCCCCAAGAGACCCAGTACTTC.

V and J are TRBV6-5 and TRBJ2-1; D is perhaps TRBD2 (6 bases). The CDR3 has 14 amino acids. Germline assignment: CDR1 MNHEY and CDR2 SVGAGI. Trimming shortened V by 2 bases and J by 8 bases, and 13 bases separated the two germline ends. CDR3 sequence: CASSYLGGTHEQFF. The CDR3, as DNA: TGTGCCAGCAGTTACCTGGGCGGGACTCATGAGCAGTTCTTC.

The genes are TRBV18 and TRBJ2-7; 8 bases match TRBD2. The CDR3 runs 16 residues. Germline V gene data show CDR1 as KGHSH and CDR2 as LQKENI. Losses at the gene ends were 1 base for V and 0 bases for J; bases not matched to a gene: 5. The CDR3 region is CASSPQAGGSSYEQYF. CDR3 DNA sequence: TGTGCCAGCTCACCACAGGCGGGGGGCAGCTCCTACGAGCAGTACTTC.

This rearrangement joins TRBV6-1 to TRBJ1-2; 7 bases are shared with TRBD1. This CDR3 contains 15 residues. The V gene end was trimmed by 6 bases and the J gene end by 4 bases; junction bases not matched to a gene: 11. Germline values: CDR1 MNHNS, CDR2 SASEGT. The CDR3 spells CASSVNLGTAYGYTF. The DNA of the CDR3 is TGTGCCAGCAGCGTCAACCTCGGGACAGCCTATGGCTACACCTTC.

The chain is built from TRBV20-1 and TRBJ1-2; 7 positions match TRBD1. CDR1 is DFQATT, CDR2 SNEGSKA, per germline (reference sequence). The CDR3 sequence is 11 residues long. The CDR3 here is CSIDRAEGYTF. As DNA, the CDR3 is TGCAGCATTGACAGGGCCGAAGGCTACACCTTC.

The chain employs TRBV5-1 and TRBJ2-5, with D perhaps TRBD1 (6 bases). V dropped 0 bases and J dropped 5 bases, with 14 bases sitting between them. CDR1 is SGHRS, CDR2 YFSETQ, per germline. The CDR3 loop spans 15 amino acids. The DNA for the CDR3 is TGCGCCAGCAGCTTGGCCGAGACGCAGGGGGAGACCCAGTACTTC. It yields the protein CASSLAETQGETQYF.

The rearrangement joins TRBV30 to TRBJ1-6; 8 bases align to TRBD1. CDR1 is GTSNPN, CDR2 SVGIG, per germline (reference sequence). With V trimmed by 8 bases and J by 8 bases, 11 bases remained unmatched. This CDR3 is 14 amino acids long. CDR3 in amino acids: CAGNRDRFDSPLHF. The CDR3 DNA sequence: TGTGCCGGGAACCGGGACAGGTTTGATTCACCCCTCCACTTT.

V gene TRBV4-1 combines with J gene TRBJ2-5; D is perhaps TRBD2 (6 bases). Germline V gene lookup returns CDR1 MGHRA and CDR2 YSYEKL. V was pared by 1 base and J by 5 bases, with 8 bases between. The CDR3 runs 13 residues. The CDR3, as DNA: TGCGCCAGCAGCCAAGTCGGGGGTGAGACCCAGTACTTC. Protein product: CASSQVGGETQYF.

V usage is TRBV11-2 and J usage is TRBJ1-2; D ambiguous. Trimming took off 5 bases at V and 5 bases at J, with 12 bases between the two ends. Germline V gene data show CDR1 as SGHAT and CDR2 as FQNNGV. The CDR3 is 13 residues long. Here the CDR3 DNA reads TGTGCCAGCAGCCCCTCGCGGGATTATGGCTACACCTTC. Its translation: CASSPSRDYGYTF.

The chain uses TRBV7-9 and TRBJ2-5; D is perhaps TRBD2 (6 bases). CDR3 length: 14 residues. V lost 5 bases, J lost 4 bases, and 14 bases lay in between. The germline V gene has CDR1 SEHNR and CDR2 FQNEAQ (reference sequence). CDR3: CASSGGSRGETQYF. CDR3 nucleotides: TGTGCCAGCAGCGGGGGGTCCCGGGGAGAGACCCAGTACTTC.